These 27 T cell receptor beta chains came from one sample sequenced in a study of T cell responses to AZD1222 COVID-19 vaccine. The protocol was immunoSEQ multiplex PCR, while the TCRdb copy is restricted to in-frame clones and leaves out a portion. The sample shows 100,000 to 140,000 clones, around nine tenths of them seen only once. The sample in question was peripheral blood, obtained on day 0 of AZD1222 vaccination. The receptors come from an adult in good health.

The rearrangement links TRBV12-3 or TRBV12-4 to TRBJ1-1; D not certain. This CDR3 is 13 amino acids long. The V end was cut by 5 bases, the J end by 5 bases, with 12 bases between. CDR3: CASSPRMGTEAFF. The CDR3 nucleotides are TGTGCCAGCAGTCCCAGGATGGGGACTGAAGCTTTCTTT.

This clone appeared a single time. The J gene is TRBJ2-6, the V gene TRBV7-2, with 10 positions matching TRBD2. The trim removed 10 bases at V and 3 bases at J, leaving 12 bases unmatched. Germline CDR1 reads SGHTA; CDR2 reads FQGNSA. This CDR3 has 17 residues. The CDR3 reads CAISLRAGGRGANVLTF. The CDR3 DNA is TGTGCCATCTCCCTACGAGCGGGGGGGCGTGGGGCCAACGTCCTGACTTTC.

The chain links TRBV6-2 or TRBV6-3 to TRBJ2-7; D ambiguous. This CDR3 has 16 residues. Trimming removed 2 bases from V and 2 bases from J, with 16 bases in between. Germline-derived CDR1 and CDR2 are MNHEY and SVGEGT. The CDR3 region is CASSYGSPALTYEQYF. Written as DNA, the CDR3 is TGTGCCAGCAGTTACGGGTCGCCAGCGCTGACCTACGAGCAGTACTTC.

The rearrangement uses TRBV5-1 and TRBJ1-1; 11 positions match TRBD1. The CDR3 is 16 residues long. The germline gives CDR1 SGHRS, CDR2 YFSETQ. The ends lost 2 bases at V and 0 bases at J; junction bases unmatched: 3. CDR3 sequence: CASSFGTGGMNTEAFF. CDR3 in DNA: TGCGCCAGCAGCTTCGGGACAGGGGGGATGAACACTGAAGCTTTCTTT.

The V and J genes are TRBV5-5 and TRBJ1-1; unclear D gene. The CDR3 has 13 amino acids. Germline CDR1 reads SGHKS; CDR2 reads YYEKEE (reference sequence). Trimming cost V 5 bases and J 7 bases, with 15 bases left between them. The CDR3 region is CASRERLGSEAFF. The CDR3 DNA sequence: TGTGCCAGCAGAGAGCGTTTGGGAAGTGAAGCTTTCTTT.

This chain connects TRBV7-9 to TRBJ1-2; maybe TRBD1 (5 bases). CDR1 SEHNR and CDR2 FQNEAQ come from the germline V gene (reference sequence). Trimming shortened V by 5 bases and J by 5 bases, and 12 bases separated the two germline ends. There are 13 residues in the CDR3. CDR3 bases: TGTGCCAGCAGCAACCGGGACCCATATGGCTACACCTTC. Its protein product is CASSNRDPYGYTF. Full variable domain (outside the CDR3, taken from reference TRBV7-9 and TRBJ1-2): DTGVSQNPRHKITKRGQNVTFRCDPISEHNRLYWYRQTLGQGPEFLTYFQNEAQLEKSRLLSDRFSAERPKGSFSTLEIQRTEQGDSAMYLCASSNRDPYGYTFGSGTRLTVV.

The V call is TRBV3-1 (or the pseudogene TRBV3-2), the J call TRBJ1-1; D possibly corresponds to TRBD1 (6 bases). CDR1 and CDR2 from the germline V gene are LGHDT and YNNKEL (reference sequence). The CDR3 covers 14 residues. Trimming took 3 bases from V and 5 from J, leaving 13 bases between them. The CDR3 bases are TGTGCCAGCAGCCAGGGCCAAGGGGGGACTGAAGCTTTCTTT. Translation: CASSQGQGGTEAFF.

The J gene is TRBJ2-7, the V gene TRBV18; unclear D gene. This CDR3 is 10 amino acids long. Germline CDR1 and CDR2: KGHSH and LQKENI. V lost 5 bases and J lost 1, with 0 bases in between. CDR3 sequence (DNA): TGTGCCAGCTCATCCTACGAGCAGTACTTC. Translation: CASSSYEQYF.

This chain uses TRBV4-1 with TRBJ2-7; D may correspond to TRBD1 or TRBD2 (5 bases each). CDR1 and CDR2 from the germline V gene are MGHRA and YSYEKL. Trimming removed 6 bases at V and 3 bases at J, with 18 bases between. The CDR3 length is 15 residues. The CDR3 DNA reads TGCGCCAGCAGGCTACGCGCCCTGGGGGACTACGAGCAGTACTTC. This sequence encodes CASRLRALGDYEQYF.

The chain is built from TRBV3-1 (or the pseudogene TRBV3-2) and TRBJ2-1; D may be TRBD2 (5 bases). Germline-derived CDR1 and CDR2 are LGHDT and YNNKEL (reference sequence). Trimming removed 0 bases from V and 1 base from J, with 7 bases in between. This CDR3 is 15 amino acids long. CDR3 region: CASSQDRRSYNEQFF. Here the CDR3 DNA reads TGTGCCAGCAGCCAAGATCGGAGGTCCTACAATGAGCAGTTCTTC.

The CDR3 region is CASTEIETQYF. DNA of the CDR3: TGTGCCAGCACCGAAATAGAGACCCAGTACTTC. The chain recombines TRBV7-9 with TRBJ2-5; D is undetermined. The germline V gene encodes CDR1 SEHNR and CDR2 FQNEAQ (reference sequence). V was shortened by 7 bases and J by 4 bases, with 7 bases between the two germline ends. This CDR3 is 11 amino acids long.

The chain recombines TRBV3-1 (or the pseudogene TRBV3-2) with TRBJ1-2; 11 bases are shared with TRBD1. The V gene's germline CDR1 is LGHDT and CDR2 YNNKEL (reference sequence). The J segment lost 4 bases and the V segment lost 1 base, leaving 2 bases of the junction unmatched. The CDR3 covers 15 residues. CDR3 residues: CASSQGTGGSYGYTF. CDR3 coding DNA: TGTGCCAGCAGCCAAGGGACAGGGGGCAGCTATGGCTACACCTTC.

The chain couples TRBV4-3 to TRBJ2-2, with 8 bases identical to TRBD2. Germline CDR1 and CDR2: LGHNA and YSLEER. The CDR3 runs to 18 residues. V was clipped by 3 bases and J by 2 bases; unmatched bases: 11. CDR3 sequence: CASSQSVGGGLNTGELFF. The CDR3, as DNA: TGCGCCAGCAGCCAGTCGGTCGGGGGGGGGTTAAACACCGGGGAGCTGTTTTTT.

This chain uses TRBV18 with TRBJ2-2, with 7 bases identical to TRBD2. The CDR3 has 14 residues. V was clipped by 5 bases and J by 6 bases; unmatched bases: 6. The germline V gene has CDR1 KGHSH and CDR2 LQKENI. The CDR3 DNA sequence: TGTGCCAGCTCAGCCACTAGCGATTCCGGGGAGCTGTTTTTT. It is translated as CASSATSDSGELFF.

The chain joins TRBV11-2 to TRBJ2-2; D assignment may be TRBD1 or TRBD2 (5 bases each). Germline V gives CDR1 SGHAT, CDR2 FQNNGV. The CDR3 covers 16 residues. V was cut by 5 bases and J by 4 bases, with 17 bases left in between. The CDR3 protein is CASSGQPGKRTGELFF. In DNA, the CDR3 is TGTGCCAGCAGCGGACAACCGGGAAAGCGCACCGGGGAGCTGTTTTTT.

V is TRBV2 and J is TRBJ2-5, with 8 positions matching TRBD2. Germline values: CDR1 SNHLY, CDR2 FYNNEI. Germline trimming cut 5 bases from V and 5 bases from J; bases unmatched to any gene: 7. This CDR3 has 14 amino acids. This CDR3 reads CASSLGLAGETQYF. The CDR3 region has the DNA TGTGCCAGCAGTCTTGGACTAGCTGGCGAGACCCAGTACTTC. Based on the CDR3 plus reference TRBV2 and TRBJ2-5, the full variable domain is EPEVTQTPSHQVTQMGQEVILRCVPISNHLYFYWYRQILGQKVEFLVSFYNNEISEKSEIFDDQFSVERPDGSNFTLKIRSTKLEDSAMYFCASSLGLAGETQYFGPGTRLLVL.

This CDR3 is CASSEDGQRYQPQHF. The CDR3 nucleotides are TGTGCCAGCAGTGAAGACGGACAGAGATATCAGCCCCAGCATTTT. The rearrangement joins TRBV2 to TRBJ1-5, with a weak D call TRBD1 (6 bases). The CDR3 is 15 amino acids. In germline, CDR1 is SNHLY, CDR2 FYNNEI. V shed 1 base and J shed 5 bases, with 12 bases lying between them.

CDR3 nucleotide sequence: TGTGCCAGCAGCTTAAGCCCGGGGGGATTAGAGACCCAGTACTTC. The encoded protein is CASSLSPGGLETQYF. The V gene is TRBV13, the J gene TRBJ2-5; 7 positions match TRBD2. The length of the CDR3 is 15 residues. Germline-derived CDR1 and CDR2 are PRHDT and FYEKMQ (reference sequence). The J segment lost 4 bases and the V segment lost 2 bases, leaving 7 bases of the junction unmatched.

This chain uses TRBV7-2 with TRBJ2-1; no clear D. CDR3 length: 12 residues. CDR1 and CDR2 from the germline V gene are SGHTA and FQGNSA. V was cut by 4 bases and J by 9 bases, with 10 bases left in between. For the CDR3, the DNA is TGTGCCAGCAGCTCTACGCGTAGTGAGCAGTTCTTC. The encoded protein is CASSSTRSEQFF.

The rearrangement uses TRBV27 and TRBJ2-7; D is unresolved. In germline, CDR1 is MNHEY, CDR2 SMNVEV (reference sequence). V was pared by 6 bases and J by 3 bases, with 9 bases between. This CDR3 is built from 12 residues. The CDR3 nucleotides are TGTGCCAGCAGAGGGTCCCTCTACGAGCAGTACTTC. Protein product: CASRGSLYEQYF.

The V and J genes are TRBV19 and TRBJ1-6; D perhaps matches TRBD1 (6 bases). This CDR3 spans 14 amino acids. Trimming removed 0 bases from V and 7 bases from J, with 7 bases in between. Looked up from germline, CDR1 is LNHDA and CDR2 is SQIVND (reference sequence). The CDR3 loop is CASSIDRGNSPLHF. CDR3 bases: TGTGCCAGTAGTATAGACAGGGGAAATTCACCCCTCCACTTT.

The CDR3 coding sequence is TGCGCCAGCTTCGAGACGGACAATTCACCCCTCCACTTT. Residues: CASFETDNSPLHF. The gene calls are TRBV5-1 and TRBJ1-6, with D uncertain. Between the trimmed V and J ends, which lost 7 bases and 7 bases, there was a span of 12 bases. Germline CDR1 is SGHRS and CDR2 is YFSETQ. The CDR3 runs 13 residues.

V usage is TRBV14 and J usage is TRBJ2-7, with TRBD1 identical over 8 bases. This CDR3 contains 15 residues. Germline V gene sequence: CDR1 SGHDN, CDR2 FVKESK. J lost 0 bases, V lost 3 bases, and 4 bases had no gene match. This CDR3 reads CASSHPGTGSYEQYF. For the CDR3, the DNA is TGTGCCAGCAGCCACCCCGGGACAGGCTCCTACGAGCAGTACTTC. The whole variable domain, remainder taken from reference TRBV14 and TRBJ2-7, is EAGVTQFPSHSVIEKGQTVTLRCDPISGHDNLYWYRRVMGKEIKFLLHFVKESKQDESGMPNNRFLAERTGGTYSTLKVQPAELEDSGVYFCASSHPGTGSYEQYFGPGTRLTVT.

The CDR3 nucleotides read TGTGCCAGCACCCAAAGAGGGAGAAGTGGCTATGGCTACACCTTC. Translation: CASTQRGRSGYGYTF. This rearrangement joins TRBV5-4 to TRBJ1-2; D ambiguous. V gave up 6 bases and J gave up 4 bases, with 19 bases separating them. The CDR3 consists of 15 residues. The germline V gene has CDR1 SGHNT and CDR2 YYREEE (reference sequence).

This chain joins TRBV30 and TRBJ1-1; TRBD1 agrees at 7 bases. Germline loops: CDR1 GTSNPN, CDR2 SVGIG (reference sequence). The V gene end was trimmed by 4 bases and the J gene end by 1 base; junction bases not matched to a gene: 12. CDR3 size: 16 residues. This CDR3 is CAWTPKGGRGNTEAFF. The CDR3 nucleotides are TGTGCCTGGACCCCCAAAGGGGGCAGGGGGAACACTGAAGCTTTCTTT. The whole variable domain, remainder taken from reference TRBV30 and TRBJ1-1, is SQTIHQWPATLVQPVGSPLSLECTVEGTSNPNLYWYRQAAGRGLQLLFYSVGIGQISSEVPQNLSASRPQDRQFILSSKKLLLSDSGFYLCAWTPKGGRGNTEAFFGQGTRLTVV.

This chain connects TRBV10-3 to TRBJ2-3; no clear D. Trimming stripped 0 bases from V and 12 bases from J, with 7 bases between. Germline-derived CDR1 and CDR2 are ENHRY and SYGVKD. CDR3 length equals 11 residues. The CDR3, as DNA: TGTGCCATCAGTGAGTCGCGTTTACAGTATTTT. Amino acid sequence: CAISESRLQYF.

This clone turned up a few times. This chain joins TRBV7-9 and TRBJ1-6, with a tentative D call TRBD1 (5 bases). The CDR3 contains 15 residues. The germline V gene encodes CDR1 SEHNR and CDR2 FQNEAQ (reference sequence). V lost 5 bases and J lost 4, with 12 bases in between. This chain's CDR3 is CASSPDGGYNSPLHF. The DNA of the CDR3 is TGTGCCAGCAGCCCTGATGGGGGGTATAATTCACCCCTCCACTTT.